Presented here are 15 T cell receptor beta chains from one specimen sequenced in a study of regulatory dendritic cells for organ transplantation. Repertoires were generated with immunoSEQ multiplex PCR, while TCRdb's copy carries only in-frame clones and drops some. The sample has approximately 28,000 clones; approximately 86% are singletons. The sequencing sample was made of naive CD8+ T cells from blood. Subset of the sample: CD45RA+ naive T cells. The source is a human donor in good health.

This chain joins TRBV19 and TRBJ2-2, with D maybe TRBD2 (7 bases). The CDR3 covers 16 residues. Germline V gene data show CDR1 as LNHDA and CDR2 as SQIVND (reference sequence). The V and J ends lost 7 bases and 3 bases respectively, with 18 bases between them. CDR3 in amino acids: CASTPKGGGHTGELFF. CDR3 in DNA: TGTGCCAGTACCCCTAAGGGGGGGGGTCACACCGGGGAGCTGTTTTTT.

This clone was recorded once. The chain is built from TRBV28 and TRBJ1-5; D may be TRBD1 (5 bases). This CDR3 comprises 12 residues. Germline loops: CDR1 MDHEN, CDR2 SYDVKM. With 10 bases removed from V and 2 bases from J, the gap between germline ends came to 9 bases. CDR3 amino acids: CATARGNQPQHF. The CDR3 DNA is TGTGCCACCGCCAGGGGCAATCAGCCCCAGCATTTT.

V is TRBV4-1 and J is TRBJ2-3; a weak D match, TRBD1 (6 bases). Deletions cut 4 bases from V and 0 bases from J, with 11 bases between. The germline gives CDR1 MGHRA, CDR2 YSYEKL. The CDR3 is 15 amino acids. The CDR3 is CASSLGASSTDTQYF. CDR3 nucleotide sequence: TGCGCCAGCAGCCTGGGGGCGTCTAGCACAGATACGCAGTATTTT.

A few counts support this clone. The V and J genes are TRBV11-2 and TRBJ2-7, with TRBD1 matching 7 bases. Germline loops: CDR1 SGHAT, CDR2 FQNNGV. V shed 3 bases and J 7 bases; nucleotides not matched to a gene: 9. The length of the CDR3 is 14 residues. The CDR3 nucleotides read TGTGCCAGCAGCTTCGGGACAGACCCCCTGGAGCAGTACTTC. It specifies CASSFGTDPLEQYF. The complete variable domain, with remaining parts taken from reference TRBV11-2 and TRBJ2-7, reads EAGVAQSPRYKIIEKRQSVAFWCNPISGHATLYWYQQILGQGPKLLIQFQNNGVVDDSQLPKDRFSAERLKGVDSTLKIQPAKLEDSAVYLCASSFGTDPLEQYFGPGTRLTVT.

This clone was picked up a small number of times. The J gene is TRBJ1-5, the V gene TRBV13; 12 bases map to TRBD1. This CDR3 has 13 residues. CDR1 and CDR2 (germline): PRHDT, FYEKMQ (reference sequence). Trimming removed 3 bases from V and 11 bases from J; junction bases left unmatched: 2. DNA of the CDR3: TGTGCCAGCAGCTTTGGGACAGGGGGCTCCCAGCATTTT. The encoded protein is CASSFGTGGSQHF. Drawing the rest from reference TRBV13 and TRBJ1-5, the complete variable domain is AAGVIQSPRHLIKEKRETATLKCYPIPRHDTVYWYQQGPGQDPQFLISFYEKMQSDKGSIPDRFSAQQFSDYHSELNMSSLELGDSALYFCASSFGTGGSQHFGDGTRLSIL.

This clone came up a few times. This CDR3 is CASSTPIQGIGELFF. The CDR3, as DNA: TGTGCCAGTAGTACCCCGATACAGGGGATAGGGGAGCTGTTTTTT. The chain carries TRBV19 and TRBJ2-2, with 7 bases aligning to TRBD1. In germline, CDR1 is LNHDA, CDR2 SQIVND (reference sequence). The junction had 10 bases not matched to a gene; V was cut back by 4 bases and J by 8 bases. The CDR3 has 15 residues.

The chain uses TRBV6-4 and TRBJ2-5; D not certain. The V gene's germline CDR1 is MRHNA and CDR2 SNTAGT. The CDR3 runs 13 residues. Trimming took off 3 bases at V and 4 bases at J, with 9 bases between the two ends. CDR3 residues: CASSETRGETQYF. The CDR3 DNA reads TGTGCCAGCAGTGAAACACGAGGAGAGACCCAGTACTTC.

This chain joins TRBV9 and TRBJ1-6; D gene uncertain. The germline V gene encodes CDR1 SGDLS and CDR2 YYNGEE. CDR3 length: 15 residues. V lost 0 bases and J lost 9, with 13 bases in between. DNA of the CDR3: TGTGCCAGCAGCGTAGACGAGGTGGTGGGTTCACCCCTCCACTTT. Translated, it gives CASSVDEVVGSPLHF.

This chain uses TRBV5-1 with TRBJ1-6; 7 bases agree with TRBD1. The trim removed 0 bases at V and 9 bases at J, leaving 24 bases unmatched. Germline V gene lookup returns CDR1 SGHRS and CDR2 YFSETQ. The CDR3 is 21 amino acids. CDR3 bases: TGCGCCAGCAGCTTGGACCCTGATTGGTCGTTTCGAAGGGGGCTTATTTCACCCCTCCACTTT. It is translated as CASSLDPDWSFRRGLISPLHF.

The chain has TRBV7-8 and TRBJ2-3; possible D gene TRBD2, 6 bases. The germline V gene has CDR1 SGHVS and CDR2 FQNEAQ. Trimming stripped 6 bases from V and 5 bases from J, with 18 bases between. The CDR3 has 15 amino acids. The CDR3 loop is CASRGTRASKDTQYF. The CDR3 nucleotides read TGTGCCAGCAGGGGGACTCGAGCTTCTAAAGATACGCAGTATTTT.

J is TRBJ1-1 and V is TRBV4-3, with a weak D call TRBD1 (6 bases). The germline V and J ends were trimmed by 1 base and 5 bases, with 11 bases remaining between them. This CDR3 is 14 amino acids long. Germline V gene sequence: CDR1 LGHNA, CDR2 YSLEER. In DNA, the CDR3 is TGCGCCAGCAGCCAAGGGTACAGGGCGACTGAAGCTTTCTTT. This gives the protein CASSQGYRATEAFF.

The rearrangement joins TRBV4-2 to TRBJ2-2; possibly TRBD1 for D (6 bases). The CDR3 sequence is 21 residues long. The V gene's germline CDR1 is LGHNA and CDR2 YNFKEQ. V was pared by 4 bases and J by 4 bases, with 31 bases between. DNA for the CDR3: TGTGCCAGCAGCCCCGACTGGGAGATACAGGGAGCGCGTGTAGTCACCGGGGAGCTGTTTTTT. This sequence encodes CASSPDWEIQGARVVTGELFF.

V gene TRBV13 combines with J gene TRBJ1-2; D ambiguous. Per the germline V gene, CDR1 is PRHDT and CDR2 is FYEKMQ (reference sequence). The CDR3 is 12 residues long. V lost 3 bases, J lost 4 bases, and 6 bases lay in between. The CDR3 nucleotides read TGTGCCAGCAGCTTTTACAGCTATGGCTACACCTTC. It encodes CASSFYSYGYTF.

This clone has a single count. J is TRBJ2-7 and V is TRBV5-6; a possible D gene is TRBD2 (5 bases). This CDR3 region has 14 residues. Germline V gives CDR1 SGHDT, CDR2 YYEEEE. V was trimmed by 4 bases and J by 3 bases, leaving 14 bases between them. The CDR3 region has the DNA TGTGCCAGCAGCCCAACGGACGGGGACTACGAGCAGTACTTC. Protein: CASSPTDGDYEQYF.

This clone is a singleton in its sample. This rearrangement joins TRBV7-9 to TRBJ1-5; unclear D gene. CDR3 size: 14 residues. Per the germline V gene, CDR1 is SEHNR and CDR2 is FQNEAQ (reference sequence). V lost 1 base and J lost 1, with 5 bases in between. The CDR3: CASSLGRSNQPQHF. CDR3 in DNA: TGTGCCAGCAGCTTAGGGAGGAGCAATCAGCCCCAGCATTTT. Supplemented by reference TRBV7-9 and TRBJ1-5, the full variable domain reads DTGVSQNPRHKITKRGQNVTFRCDPISEHNRLYWYRQTLGQGPEFLTYFQNEAQLEKSRLLSDRFSAERPKGSFSTLEIQRTEQGDSAMYLCASSLGRSNQPQHFGDGTRLSIL.